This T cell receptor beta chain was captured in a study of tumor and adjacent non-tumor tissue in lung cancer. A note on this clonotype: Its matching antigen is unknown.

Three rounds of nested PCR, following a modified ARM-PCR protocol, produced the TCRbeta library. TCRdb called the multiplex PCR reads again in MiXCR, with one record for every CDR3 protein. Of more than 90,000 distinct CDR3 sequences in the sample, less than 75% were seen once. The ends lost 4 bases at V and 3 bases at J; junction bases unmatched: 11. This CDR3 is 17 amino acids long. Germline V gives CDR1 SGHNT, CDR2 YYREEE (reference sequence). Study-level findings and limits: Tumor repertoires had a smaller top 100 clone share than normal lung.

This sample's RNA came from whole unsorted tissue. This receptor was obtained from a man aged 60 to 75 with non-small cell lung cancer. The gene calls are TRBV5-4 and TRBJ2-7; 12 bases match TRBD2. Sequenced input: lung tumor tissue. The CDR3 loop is CASSPGTAGLAGYEQYF. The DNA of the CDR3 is TGTGCCAGCAGCCCCGGGACAGCGGGACTAGCGGGCTACGAGCAGTACTTC.